This T cell receptor beta chain was documented in a study of T-cell memory formation after mild COVID-19. This CDR3 is built from 13 residues. Germline V gives CDR1 SGHRS, CDR2 YFSETQ. Trimming left V 4 bases short and J 5 bases short, with 13 bases between. This clonotype has just a few counts. The antigen remains unidentified. Study-wide points: Clones contracting across day 15 to 85 had a balanced CD4/CD8 profile; later expanding clones leaned CD4+. Researchers found some responding clones in pre-infection memory, a sign that cross-reactive memory joined.

TCRdb reprocessed the 5' RACE reads with MiXCR, giving one entry per CDR3 protein. Among 450,000 or so distinct CDR3 sequences listed, more than 20% were seen once. This receptor was obtained from an adult woman who had mild COVID-19 (a few samples of this study predate the infection). Cell type and time point are not known. The chain joins TRBV5-1 to TRBJ2-7; the D gene is possibly TRBD2 (6 bases). Material for sequencing was PBMCs or a T cell subset sorted from them (not recorded which). Here the CDR3 reads CASSMTSFDEQYF. The CDR3 bases are TGCGCCAGCAGCATGACTAGTTTCGACGAGCAGTACTTC.